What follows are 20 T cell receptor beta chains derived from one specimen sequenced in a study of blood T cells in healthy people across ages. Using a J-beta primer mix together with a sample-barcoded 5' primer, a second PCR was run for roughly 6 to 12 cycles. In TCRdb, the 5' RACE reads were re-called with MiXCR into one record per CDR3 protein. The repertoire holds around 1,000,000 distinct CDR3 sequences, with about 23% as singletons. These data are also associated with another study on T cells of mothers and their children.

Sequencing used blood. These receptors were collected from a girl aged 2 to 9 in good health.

The CDR3 reads CASSLDSGKTDTQYF. The DNA of the CDR3 is TGTGCCAGCAGTTTGGATAGCGGGAAAACAGATACGCAGTATTTT. The chain uses TRBV12-3 or TRBV12-4 and TRBJ2-3; 8 bases are shared with TRBD2. The CDR3 extends over 15 amino acids. The junction had 5 bases not matched to a gene; V was cut back by 3 bases and J by 3 bases.

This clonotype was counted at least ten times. The CDR3: CASSLDRMSDIQYF. CDR3 DNA: TGTGCCAGCAGTTTGGACAGGATGAGTGACATTCAGTACTTC. V and J are TRBV28 and TRBJ2-4; 7 bases align to TRBD1. CDR3 size: 14 residues. Germline CDR1 is MDHEN and CDR2 is SYDVKM. J lost 8 bases, V lost 3 bases, and 7 bases had no gene match.

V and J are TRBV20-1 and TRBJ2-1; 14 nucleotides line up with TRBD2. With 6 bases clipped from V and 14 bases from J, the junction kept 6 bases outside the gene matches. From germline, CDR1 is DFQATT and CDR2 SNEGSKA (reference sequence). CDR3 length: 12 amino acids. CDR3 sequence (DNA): TGCAGTGCCAGGACTAGCGGGGGGACGAAGTTCTTC. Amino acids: CSARTSGGTKFF.

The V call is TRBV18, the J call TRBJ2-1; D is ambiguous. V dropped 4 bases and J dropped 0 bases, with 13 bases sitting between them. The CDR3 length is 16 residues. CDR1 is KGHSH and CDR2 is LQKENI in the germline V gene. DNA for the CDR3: TGTGCCAGCTCACACCGGGCCTCCTACTCCTACAATGAGCAGTTCTTC. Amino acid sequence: CASSHRASYSYNEQFF.

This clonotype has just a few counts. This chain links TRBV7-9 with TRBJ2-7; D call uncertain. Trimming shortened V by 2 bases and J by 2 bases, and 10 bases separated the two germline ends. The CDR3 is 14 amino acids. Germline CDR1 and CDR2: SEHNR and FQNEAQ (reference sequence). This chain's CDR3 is CASSLSQLPYEQYF. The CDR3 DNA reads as TGTGCCAGCAGCTTAAGTCAGTTACCCTACGAGCAGTACTTC.

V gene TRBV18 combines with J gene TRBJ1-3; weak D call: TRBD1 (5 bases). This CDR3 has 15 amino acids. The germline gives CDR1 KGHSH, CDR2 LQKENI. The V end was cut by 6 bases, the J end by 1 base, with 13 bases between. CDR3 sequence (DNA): TGTGCCAGCTCCGGGCAGGGACTGTCTGGAAACACCATATATTTT. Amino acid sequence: CASSGQGLSGNTIYF. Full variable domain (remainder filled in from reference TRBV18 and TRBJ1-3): NAGVMQNPRHLVRRRGQEARLRCSPMKGHSHVYWYRQLPEEGLKFMVYLQKENIIDESGMPKERFSAEFPKEGPSILRIQQVVRGDSAAYFCASSGQGLSGNTIYFGEGSWLTVV.

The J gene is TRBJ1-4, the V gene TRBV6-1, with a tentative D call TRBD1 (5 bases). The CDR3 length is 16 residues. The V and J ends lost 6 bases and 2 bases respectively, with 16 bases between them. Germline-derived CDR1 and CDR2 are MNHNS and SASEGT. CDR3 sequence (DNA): TGTGCCAGCAGCCGACAACAGGCAGCCACTAATGAAAAACTGTTTTTT. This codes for CASSRQQAATNEKLFF.

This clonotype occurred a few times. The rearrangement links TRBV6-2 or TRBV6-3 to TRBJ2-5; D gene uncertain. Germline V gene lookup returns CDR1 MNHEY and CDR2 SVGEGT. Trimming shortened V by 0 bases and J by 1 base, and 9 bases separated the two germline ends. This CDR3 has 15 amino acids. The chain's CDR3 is CASSYSADSQETQYF. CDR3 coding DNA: TGTGCCAGCAGTTACTCGGCAGACTCCCAAGAGACCCAGTACTTC.

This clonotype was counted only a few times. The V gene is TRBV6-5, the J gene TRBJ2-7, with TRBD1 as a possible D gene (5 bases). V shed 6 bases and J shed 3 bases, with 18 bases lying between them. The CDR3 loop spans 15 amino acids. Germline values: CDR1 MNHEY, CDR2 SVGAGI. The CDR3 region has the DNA TGTGCCAGCAGGATGGCGGACAATCATATCTACGAGCAGTACTTC. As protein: CASRMADNHIYEQYF.

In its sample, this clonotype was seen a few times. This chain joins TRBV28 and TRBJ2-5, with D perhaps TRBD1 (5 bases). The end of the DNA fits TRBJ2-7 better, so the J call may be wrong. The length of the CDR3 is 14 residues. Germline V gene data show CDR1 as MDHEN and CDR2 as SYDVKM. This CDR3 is CASSFNRRPYEQYF. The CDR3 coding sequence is TGTGCCAGCAGTTTTAACAGGCGGCCCTACGAGCAGTACTTC.

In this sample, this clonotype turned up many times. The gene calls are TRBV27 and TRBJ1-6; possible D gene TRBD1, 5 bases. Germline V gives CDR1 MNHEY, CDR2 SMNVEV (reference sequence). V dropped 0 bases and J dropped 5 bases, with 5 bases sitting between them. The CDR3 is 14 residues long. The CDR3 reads CASSLSGHNSPLHF. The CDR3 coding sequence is TGTGCCAGCAGTTTATCGGGGCATAATTCACCCCTCCACTTT.

In DNA, the CDR3 is TGCAGCGCTTTAAATGGGGACGAGCAGTACTTC. This gives the protein CSALNGDEQYF. V gene TRBV29-1 combines with J gene TRBJ2-7; D is ambiguous. Trimming shortened V by 7 bases and J by 5 bases, and 12 bases separated the two germline ends. This CDR3 is 11 amino acids long. Germline V lookup: CDR1 SQVTM, CDR2 ANQGSEA.

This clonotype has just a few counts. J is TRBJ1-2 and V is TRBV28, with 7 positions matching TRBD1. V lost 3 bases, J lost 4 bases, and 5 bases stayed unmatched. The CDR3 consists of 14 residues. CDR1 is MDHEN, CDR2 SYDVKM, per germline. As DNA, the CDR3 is TGTGCCAGCAGTTTGGCAGGGGGATTCTATGGCTACACCTTC. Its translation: CASSLAGGFYGYTF.

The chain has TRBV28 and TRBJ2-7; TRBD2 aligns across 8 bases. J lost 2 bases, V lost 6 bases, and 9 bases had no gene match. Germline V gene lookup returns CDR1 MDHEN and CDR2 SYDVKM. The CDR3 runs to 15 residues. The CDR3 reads CASSLTSDMAYEQYF. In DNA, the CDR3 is TGTGCCAGCAGCCTGACTAGCGATATGGCCTACGAGCAGTACTTC.

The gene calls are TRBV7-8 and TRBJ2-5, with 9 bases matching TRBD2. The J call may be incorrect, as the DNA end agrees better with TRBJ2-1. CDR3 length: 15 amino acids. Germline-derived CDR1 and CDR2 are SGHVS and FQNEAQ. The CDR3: CASTMSGGQYNEQFF. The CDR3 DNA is TGTGCCAGCACAATGAGCGGGGGGCAATACAATGAGCAGTTCTTC.

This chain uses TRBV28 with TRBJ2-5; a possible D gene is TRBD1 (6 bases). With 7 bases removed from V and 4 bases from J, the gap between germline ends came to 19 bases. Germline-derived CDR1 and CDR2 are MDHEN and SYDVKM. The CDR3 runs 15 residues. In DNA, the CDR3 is TGTGCCAGCACCTACCAGGGGTACGAGGGAGAGACCCAGTACTTC. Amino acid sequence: CASTYQGYEGETQYF.

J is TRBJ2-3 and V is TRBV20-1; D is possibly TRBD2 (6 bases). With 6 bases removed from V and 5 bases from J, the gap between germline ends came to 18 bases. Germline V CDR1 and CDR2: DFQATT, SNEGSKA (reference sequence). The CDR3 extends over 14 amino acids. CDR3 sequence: CSATPSGYLDTQYF. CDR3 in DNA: TGCAGTGCCACCCCCAGCGGGTACTTAGATACGCAGTATTTT.

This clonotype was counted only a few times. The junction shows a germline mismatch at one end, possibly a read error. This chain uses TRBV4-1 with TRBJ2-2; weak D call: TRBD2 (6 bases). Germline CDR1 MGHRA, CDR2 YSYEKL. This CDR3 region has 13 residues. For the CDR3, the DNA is TGCGCCAGCAGCCAAGGTTCAACCGGGGGGCTGTTTTTT. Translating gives CASSQGSTGGLFF.

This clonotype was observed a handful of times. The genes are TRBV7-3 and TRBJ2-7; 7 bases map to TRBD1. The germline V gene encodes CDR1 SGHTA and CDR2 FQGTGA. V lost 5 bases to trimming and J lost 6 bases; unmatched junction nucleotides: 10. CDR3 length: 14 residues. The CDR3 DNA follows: TGTGCCAGCAGCCCCCAGGGGGTAGGGTGCGAGCAGTACTTC. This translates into CASSPQGVGCEQYF.

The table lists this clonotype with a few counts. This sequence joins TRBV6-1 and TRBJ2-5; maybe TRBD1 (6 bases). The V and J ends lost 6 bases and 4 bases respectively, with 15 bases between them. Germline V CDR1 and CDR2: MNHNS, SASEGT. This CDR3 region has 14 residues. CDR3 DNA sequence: TGTGCCAGCAGGAGGGAACAGGGTGGAGAGACCCAGTACTTC. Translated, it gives CASRREQGGETQYF.